Below, 6 T cell receptor beta chains from the same sample are listed, as sequenced in a study of beta chain features in type 1 diabetes. As every portion of the isolated RNA was reverse transcribed, the sequencing read expressed TCRB transcripts. Measured with immunoSEQ multiplex PCR; TCRdb has only the in-frame clones, and not every one. The table has 250,000 to 300,000 clones, about 8% seen once; the top ten hold roughly 1%. The specimen was central memory CD4+ T cells from blood. All receptors derive from a woman aged 18-30 years in good health.

A few counts support this clone. V is TRBV5-1 and J is TRBJ2-1; D possibly corresponds to TRBD2 (6 bases). Germline CDR1 and CDR2: SGHRS and YFSETQ. The V gene lost 6 bases and the J gene lost 8 bases, with 15 bases spanning the gap. There are 13 residues in the CDR3. CDR3 amino acids: CASTRGGAYEQFF. The CDR3 DNA reads TGCGCCAGCACCCGGGGCGGGGCATATGAGCAGTTCTTC. Together with reference TRBV5-1 and TRBJ2-1, the CDR3 gives the full variable domain: KAGVTQTPRYLIKTRGQQVTLSCSPISGHRSVSWYQQTPGQGLQFLFEYFSETQRNKGNFPGRFSGRQFSNSRSEMNVSTLELGDSALYLCASTRGGAYEQFFGPGTRLTVL.

This clone came up a few times. This chain links TRBV19 with TRBJ2-1, with 7 bases matching TRBD2. The junction had 10 bases not matched to a gene; V was cut back by 6 bases and J by 5 bases. This CDR3 contains 15 residues. Per the germline V gene, CDR1 is LNHDA and CDR2 is SQIVND (reference sequence). CDR3 DNA: TGTGCCAGTAGCCTAGCGGTCCTCTCGGACAATGAGCAGTTCTTC. This sequence encodes CASSLAVLSDNEQFF.

There are a few counts of this clone. CDR3 region: CASSFSGVTEAFF. CDR3 in DNA: TGTGCCAGCAGCTTCTCTGGTGTCACTGAAGCTTTCTTT. The J gene is TRBJ1-1, the V gene TRBV7-9; D ambiguous. The CDR3 loop spans 13 amino acids. In germline, CDR1 is SEHNR, CDR2 FQNEAQ (reference sequence). Trimming left V 3 bases short and J 4 bases short, with 9 bases between.

This clone was observed at least ten times. The chain has TRBV7-9 and TRBJ2-3; D not resolved. The CDR3 is 14 residues long. The germline V gene has CDR1 SEHNR and CDR2 FQNEAQ (reference sequence). Trimming took off 4 bases at V and 0 bases at J, with 8 bases between the two ends. CDR3 region: CASSWVSSTDTQYF. The CDR3 nucleotides read TGTGCCAGCAGCTGGGTCTCTAGCACAGATACGCAGTATTTT.

The rearrangement uses TRBV18 and TRBJ2-5; 7 positions match TRBD2. Per germline, CDR1 KGHSH and CDR2 LQKENI. The length of the CDR3 is 13 residues. Unmatched junction bases numbered 3, after V lost 8 bases and J lost 0 bases. Written as DNA, the CDR3 is TGTGCCAGCGAGGGAGGGAACCAAGAGACCCAGTACTTC. It encodes CASEGGNQETQYF.

The chain uses TRBV5-5 and TRBJ2-3, with 7 positions matching TRBD1. Germline CDR1 SGHKS, CDR2 YYEKEE (reference sequence). J gave up 5 bases and V 2 bases, and 11 bases lay outside the gene matches. The CDR3 has 16 residues. The CDR3 nucleotides are TGTGCCAGCAGCTTCCCCTTGGGGCAGGGGGAAGATACGCAGTATTTT. Amino acid sequence: CASSFPLGQGEDTQYF.